Here is one TCR beta chain with its context. Antigen: not known. Expressed TCRB transcripts were sequenced because the entire RNA isolate underwent reverse transcription. Profiling relied on immunoSEQ multiplex PCR, and the TCRdb table lists in-frame clones only, not all of them. The sample records about 650,000 clones, over 10% being singletons. The data were obtained in a study of beta chain features in type 1 diabetes. About the study: Cell yields, gender and age were similar in healthy donors and patients.

The V end lost 1 base, the J end lost 0 bases, and 10 bases lay between the germline ends. Looked up from germline, CDR1 is LGHNA and CDR2 is YSLEER. The CDR3 length is 15 residues. Study outcomes and limitations: All four CD4+ subsets from Type 1 diabetes patients carried moderately but significantly shorter TCRB CDR3s. A pattern of fewer insertions and more deletions at VDJ junctions was seen in type 1 diabetes patients. cDNA-based sequencing might over-represent cells highly expressing TCR.

The chain recombines TRBV4-3 with TRBJ2-7; D not resolved. The origin of this receptor is a man between 25 and 39 years old with type 1 diabetes. Material: naive CD4+ T cells from blood. The chain's CDR3 is CASSQAPSSSYEQYF. CDR3 bases: TGCGCCAGCAGCCAAGCCCCCTCCAGCTCCTACGAGCAGTACTTC.